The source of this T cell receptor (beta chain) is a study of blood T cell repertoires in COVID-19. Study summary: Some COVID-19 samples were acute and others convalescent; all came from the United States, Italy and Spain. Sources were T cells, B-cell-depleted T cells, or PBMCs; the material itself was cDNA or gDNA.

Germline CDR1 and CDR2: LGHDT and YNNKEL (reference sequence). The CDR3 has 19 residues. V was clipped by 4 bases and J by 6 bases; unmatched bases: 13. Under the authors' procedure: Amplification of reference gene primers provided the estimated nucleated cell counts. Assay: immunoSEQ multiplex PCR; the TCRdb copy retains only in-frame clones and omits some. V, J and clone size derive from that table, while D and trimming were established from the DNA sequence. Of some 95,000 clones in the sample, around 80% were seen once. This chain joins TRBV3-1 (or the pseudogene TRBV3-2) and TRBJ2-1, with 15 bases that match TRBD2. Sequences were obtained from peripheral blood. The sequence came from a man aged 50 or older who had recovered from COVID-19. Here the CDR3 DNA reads TGTGCCAGCAGCCTCGGGACTAGCGGGGGGCGTAGTTTGTCCAATGAGCAGTTCTTC. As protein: CASSLGTSGGRSLSNEQFF.